A selection of T cell receptor beta chains follows, all from one sample in a study of cytomegalovirus exposure and HLA in healthy donors. TCRdb's table, derived via immunoSEQ multiplex PCR, lists solely in-frame clones and lacks some. The data show some 170,000 clones, about nine tenths seen once. Sequencing used PBMCs. Every receptor here comes from a woman between 18 and 30 years old in good health and CMV-seropositive. CDR3s include the opening cysteine and the closing phenylalanine or tryptophan. D genes are given only for firm matches. Clone size, where shown, is once, few, many, or a class for clones that have expanded.

V gene: TRBV4-2; CDR3 length: 16; clone size: NA; J gene: TRBJ2-7; D gene: NA; CDR3 DNA: TGTGCCAGCAGCCAGAATTCCCCGATAGGGGCTTACGAGCAGTACTTC; CDR3 protein: CASSQNSPIGAYEQYF
V gene: TRBV11-3; CDR3 length: 17; clone size: once; J gene: TRBJ2-7; D gene: TRBD1; CDR3 DNA: TGTGCCAGCAGCTTAGATAACCGACAGGGGAGCTCCTACGAGCAGTACTTC; CDR3 protein: CASSLDNRQGSSYEQYF
V gene: TRBV11-1; CDR3 length: 15; clone size: NA; J gene: TRBJ2-1; D gene: TRBD1; CDR3 DNA: TGTGCCAGCACGTCGACAGGGGGAGAATACAATGAGCAGTTCTTC; CDR3 protein: CASTSTGGEYNEQFF
V gene: TRBV19; CDR3 length: 16; clone size: NA; J gene: TRBJ2-2; D gene: NA; CDR3 DNA: TGTGCCAGTAGTCTGCCGCTAGCCGCGAACACCGGGGAGCTGTTTTTT; CDR3 protein: CASSLPLAANTGELFF
V gene: TRBV6-1; CDR3 length: 13; clone size: NA; J gene: TRBJ1-2; D gene: NA; CDR3 DNA: TGTGCCAGCAGTGAAGCCCCAGGGAATGGCTACACCTTC; CDR3 protein: CASSEAPGNGYTF
V gene: TRBV9; CDR3 length: 14; clone size: NA; J gene: TRBJ1-5; D gene: NA; CDR3 DNA: TGTGCCAGCAGCCTAGAGGGGAGCAATCAGCCCCAGCATTTT; CDR3 protein: CASSLEGSNQPQHF
V gene: TRBV10-2; CDR3 length: 17; clone size: few; J gene: TRBJ1-5; D gene: TRBD1; CDR3 DNA: TGCGCCAGCTCCCCGGACGCCAGGGGGGTTAGCAATCAGCCCCAGCATTTT; CDR3 protein: CASSPDARGVSNQPQHF
V gene: TRBV7-9; CDR3 length: 13; clone size: NA; J gene: TRBJ1-5; D gene: NA; CDR3 DNA: TGTGCCAGCAGCTTAAAAGAGAATCAGCCCCAGCATTTT; CDR3 protein: CASSLKENQPQHF
V gene: TRBV6-5; CDR3 length: 13; clone size: NA; J gene: TRBJ2-1; D gene: TRBD2; CDR3 DNA: TGTGCCACGCGGGGGAGTCCATACAATGAGCAGTTCTTC; CDR3 protein: CATRGSPYNEQFF
V gene: TRBV6-1; CDR3 length: 15; clone size: NA; J gene: TRBJ2-1; D gene: TRBD1; CDR3 DNA: TGTGCCAGCAGTGAAGGGGGACAGTCCTACAATGAGCAGTTCTTC; CDR3 protein: CASSEGGQSYNEQFF
V gene: TRBV7-3; CDR3 length: 15; clone size: NA; J gene: TRBJ2-3; D gene: TRBD2; CDR3 DNA: TGTGCCAGCAGCTTAAGCGCTAGCGGGAGAGATACGCAGTATTTT; CDR3 protein: CASSLSASGRDTQYF